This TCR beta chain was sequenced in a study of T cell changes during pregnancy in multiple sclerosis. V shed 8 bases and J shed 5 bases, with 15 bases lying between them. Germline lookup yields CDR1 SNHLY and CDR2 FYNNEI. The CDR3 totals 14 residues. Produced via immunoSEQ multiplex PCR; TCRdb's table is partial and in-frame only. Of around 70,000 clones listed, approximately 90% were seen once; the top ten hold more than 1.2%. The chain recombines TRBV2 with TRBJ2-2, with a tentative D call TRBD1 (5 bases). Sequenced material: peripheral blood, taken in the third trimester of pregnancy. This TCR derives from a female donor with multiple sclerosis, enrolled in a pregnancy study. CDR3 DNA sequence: TGTGCCAGCGTGAGGACAATTCTGACCGGGGAGCTGTTTTTT. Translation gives CASVRTILTGELFF.